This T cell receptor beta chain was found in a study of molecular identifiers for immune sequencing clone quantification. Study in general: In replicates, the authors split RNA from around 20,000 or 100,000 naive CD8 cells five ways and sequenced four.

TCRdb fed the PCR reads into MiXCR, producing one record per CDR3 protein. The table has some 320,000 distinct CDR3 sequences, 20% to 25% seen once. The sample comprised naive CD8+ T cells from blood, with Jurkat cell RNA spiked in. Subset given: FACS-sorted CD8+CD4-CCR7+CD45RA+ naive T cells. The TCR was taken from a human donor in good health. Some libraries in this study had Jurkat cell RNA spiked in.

The CDR3 DNA sequence: TGTGCCAGCAGTTCCGTTGCGCGGACGACCTACGAGCAGTACTTC. Its protein product is CASSSVARTTYEQYF. The V and J genes are TRBV27 and TRBJ2-7; unclear D gene. The length of the CDR3 is 15 residues. V was trimmed by 4 bases and J by 2 bases, leaving 15 bases between them. Germline CDR1 reads MNHEY; CDR2 reads SMNVEV (reference sequence).